The rows below give T cell receptor beta chains drawn from one sample of a study of PD-1 blockade in classical Hodgkin lymphoma. This table comes from immunoSEQ multiplex PCR, and its TCRdb copy is limited to in-frame clones, with some not included. This table has 15,000 to 20,000 clones, over 60% appearing once. The sequenced sample was peripheral blood mononuclear cells (PBMCs), obtained before the fourth cycle of nivolumab. The receptor source for this set is a human donor with classical Hodgkin lymphoma. The CDR3 runs from the conserved cysteine through the conserved F or W. Each record gives: D gene, CDR3 length, clone size, J gene, V gene, CDR3 DNA, CDR3 protein. D genes are given only for firm matches. A row's size may be missing; if present it is once, few, many or a size class.

>NA|15|NA|TRBJ2-2|TRBV7-6
TGTGCCAGCAGCTCGTTGACAGCGAACACCGGGGAGCTGTTTTTT
CASSSLTANTGELFF
>NA|12|NA|TRBJ2-7|TRBV28
TGTGCCAGCAAGGAAAACGGCTACGAGCAGTACTTC
CASKENGYEQYF
>NA|15|NA|TRBJ1-5|TRBV7-2
TGTGCCAGCAGCCCCAAGAAGGGGAATTATCAGCCCCAGCATTTT
CASSPKKGNYQPQHF
>TRBD2|18|NA|TRBJ2-7|TRBV23-1
TGCGCCAGCAGTCAACGAGTCTTTTCTAGCGGAACACTATACGAGCAGTACTTC
CASSQRVFSSGTLYEQYF
>TRBD2|15|once|TRBJ2-1|TRBV27
TGTGCCAGCCGGGGACTAGCGGTCGCCTACAATGAGCAGTTCTTC
CASRGLAVAYNEQFF
>TRBD2|18|NA|TRBJ2-1|TRBV30
TGTGCCTGGAGTGTACCCAAGTCCGGGACTAGCGGACGGAATGAGCAGTTCTTC
CAWSVPKSGTSGRNEQFF
>TRBD2|16|NA|TRBJ2-7|TRBV6-6
TGTGCCAGCAGTTACCTCCTCGGGGGGTTTGAGTACGAGCAGTACTTC
CASSYLLGGFEYEQYF
>NA|14|NA|TRBJ2-7|TRBV4-1
TGCGCCAGCAGCCAAGAAAGAGGAGGCTACGAGCAGTACTTC
CASSQERGGYEQYF
>TRBD1|17|NA|TRBJ1-1|TRBV6-4
TGTGCCAGCAGTGATAATGTAAGGACAGGACCTAACACTGAAGCTTTCTTT
CASSDNVRTGPNTEAFF
>NA|16|once|TRBJ2-1|TRBV5-4
TGTGCCAGCAGCTTGGGCGGGGTCGGCTCCTACAATGAGCAGTTCTTC
CASSLGGVGSYNEQFF
>TRBD1|15|NA|TRBJ2-1|TRBV19
TGTGCCAGTACCCCTCGGGACAGACTCTACAATGAGCAGTTCTTC
CASTPRDRLYNEQFF
>NA|18|NA|TRBJ2-7|TRBV7-9
TGTGCCAGCAGCGCTCACCTGGGGCAGGGGCGTGGGGGGTACGAGCAGTACTTC
CASSAHLGQGRGGYEQYF
>NA|15|NA|TRBJ1-5|TRBV11-2
TGTGCCAGCAGCTTAGGGACCAGGGAGGGGCAGCCCCAGCATTTT
CASSLGTREGQPQHF
>TRBD1|14|once|TRBJ1-1|TRBV28
TGTGCCAGCACCCCTTCGACAGGGCCGCCGGAAGCTTTCTTT
CASTPSTGPPEAFF
>TRBD1|16|few|TRBJ1-5|TRBV14
TGTGCCAGCAGCCAAGGGGGGACAGGGGTTCCTCAGCCCCAGCATTTT
CASSQGGTGVPQPQHF
>NA|13|NA|TRBJ1-4|TRBV10-3
TGTGCCATCAGTGATAGGGGAGGTGAAAAACTGTTTTTT
CAISDRGGEKLFF
>NA|14|NA|TRBJ1-5|TRBV4-1
TGCGCCAGCAGCCTTAAGACAGGACATCAGCCCCAGCATTTT
CASSLKTGHQPQHF
>NA|14|NA|TRBJ2-3|TRBV16
TGTGCCAGCAGCCAACAGGGCAGCACAGATACGCAGTATTTT
CASSQQGSTDTQYF
>NA|13|NA|TRBJ2-7|TRBV14
TGTGCCAGCAGCCAAGTTGCATTTTACGAGCAGTACTTC
CASSQVAFYEQYF
>NA|14|NA|TRBJ1-4|TRBV30
TGTGCCTGGAGTGGTTATGCCTCAAACGAAAAACTGTTTTTT
CAWSGYASNEKLFF
>NA|14|NA|TRBJ1-2|TRBV6-5
TGTGCCAGCAGCTTACAGAAATCGGGCTATGGCTACACCTTC
CASSLQKSGYGYTF
>NA|14|NA|TRBJ2-1|TRBV4-1
TGCGCCAGCAGCCCTCCGGACAGCCGGAATGAGCAGTTCTTC
CASSPPDSRNEQFF
>NA|15|few|TRBJ2-7|TRBV15
TGTGCCACCAGCTACAGGCGCGAGCCACTCTACGAGCAGTACTTC
CATSYRREPLYEQYF
>TRBD2|16|NA|TRBJ2-7|TRBV5-1
TGCGCCAGCAGCTTGGTGCCTAGCGGGGGCGTATACGAGCAGTACTTC
CASSLVPSGGVYEQYF
>NA|15|few|TRBJ2-2|TRBV19
TGTGCCAGTAGTCTTGAGGGACAACACACCGGGGAGCTGTTTTTT
CASSLEGQHTGELFF
>NA|13|NA|TRBJ2-4|TRBV4-1
TGCGCCAGCAGCCGAGTACCGGGGAACATTCAGTACTTC
CASSRVPGNIQYF
>NA|14|NA|TRBJ1-3|TRBV7-8
TGTGCCAGCAGCTTAATATCCTCTGGAAACACCATATATTTT
CASSLISSGNTIYF
>NA|13|NA|TRBJ1-2|TRBV28
TGTGCCAGCGAATCGGGGGTTAACTATGGCTACACCTTC
CASESGVNYGYTF
>NA|13|NA|TRBJ1-1|TRBV6-5
TGTGCCAGCAGTTATGAAGGTGGACAGAAAGCTTTCTTT
CASSYEGGQKAFF
>NA|13|few|TRBJ2-3|TRBV4-2
TGTGCCAGCAGCCTAAACCGGGAGGATACGCAGTATTTT
CASSLNREDTQYF
>NA|15|NA|TRBJ2-2|TRBV9
TGTGCCAGCAGCGTAGAACGGACGTACACCGGGGAGCTGTTTTTT
CASSVERTYTGELFF
>TRBD2|14|NA|TRBJ2-7|TRBV28
TGTGCCACCGACCCCGGGACTAGCGACCGGCGGCAGTACTTC
CATDPGTSDRRQYF
>TRBD2|14|NA|TRBJ2-7|TRBV5-6
TGTGCCAGCAGCGCCGGACTAGCGTTGTACGAGCAGTACTTC
CASSAGLALYEQYF
>TRBD1|16|few|TRBJ2-7|TRBV6-1
TGTGCCAGCAGTGAAGGCTTCGGGACAGCCACCTACGAGCAGTACTTC
CASSEGFGTATYEQYF
>TRBD1|14|once|TRBJ1-1|TRBV6-5
TGTGCCAGCAGTTACTCAGGGGGCGGCATCAGCGCTTTCTTT
CASSYSGGGISAFF
>NA|12|once|TRBJ2-7|TRBV6-1
TGTGCCAGCAGTTTAAGCTCCTACGAGCAGTACTTC
CASSLSSYEQYF
>NA|12|few|TRBJ2-1|TRBV7-8
TGTGCCAGCAGCTTAGGGTCTTGGGAGCAGTTCTTC
CASSLGSWEQFF
>TRBD1|15|NA|TRBJ1-6|TRBV2
TGTGCCAGCAGGGTTGACAGGGGGCGTCAGTCACCCCTCCACTTT
CASRVDRGRQSPLHF
>NA|15|NA|TRBJ1-5|TRBV5-3
TGCGCCAGCAGCCACGCCTTCAATAGCAATCAGCCCCAGCATTTT
CASSHAFNSNQPQHF
>TRBD1|12|NA|TRBJ1-1|TRBV25-1
TGTGCCAGCAGTCAGGGGGCTTCTGAAGCTTTCTTT
CASSQGASEAFF
>NA|11|NA|TRBJ2-3|TRBV6-5
TGTGCCAGCATAGAGGGGGATACGCAGTATTTT
CASIEGDTQYF
>TRBD1|16|NA|TRBJ2-6|TRBV19
TGTGCCAGTAGTATTCCCGACAGGGCTGGGGCCAACGTCCTGACTTTC
CASSIPDRAGANVLTF
>NA|17|NA|TRBJ2-3|TRBV23-1
TGCGCCAGCAGTCAATCCAAATGGAAGGGGAGCACAGATACGCAGTATTTT
CASSQSKWKGSTDTQYF
>TRBD1|15|NA|TRBJ2-7|TRBV6-1
TGTGCCAGCAGTGAATGGGGACAGGGGGCTTACGAGCAGTACTTC
CASSEWGQGAYEQYF
>NA|14|NA|TRBJ1-1|TRBV29-1
TGCAGCGGGGGATCCCGTATAGGGGGCACTGAAGCTTTCTTT
CSGGSRIGGTEAFF
>NA|15|NA|TRBJ2-3|TRBV7-9
TGTGCCAGCAGCGAAAACTTCGGAATAGAGGATACGCAGTATTTT
CASSENFGIEDTQYF
>NA|12|NA|TRBJ2-2|TRBV5-1
TGTGCCAGCAGCTTGGGACACGGGGAGCTGTTTTTT
CASSLGHGELFF
>TRBD1|17|NA|TRBJ1-5|TRBV28
TGTGCCAGCAGTGGCCCAAGGACAGGAATTTTCAATCAGCCCCAGCATTTT
CASSGPRTGIFNQPQHF
>NA|13|NA|TRBJ2-5|TRBV5-6
TGTGCCAGCAGCCGGGCAGGGTTGGAGACCCAGTACTTC
CASSRAGLETQYF
>NA|15|NA|TRBJ2-2|TRBV28
TGTGCCAGCAGTTCGACAGAAATACACACCGGGGAGCTGTTTTTT
CASSSTEIHTGELFF
>NA|15|once|TRBJ2-3|TRBV6-1
TGTGCCAGCAGTGAACCGACAGGATCGTGGGATACGCAGTATTTT
CASSEPTGSWDTQYF